This T cell receptor (beta chain) was recorded in a study of TIL therapy for anti-PD-1-resistant metastatic lung cancer. In the study overall: Tumor harvest preceded PD-1/PD-L1 blockade, followed by nivolumab treatment. Median patient age was approximately 58, ranging 38-75 years. Study results and limitations: After infusion, TIL clonotypes partly replaced peripheral T cells and declined over months.

In this sample, this clone turned up once. Its antigen remains unknown. The time point here: pre-treatment sample, taken before nivolumab and TIL therapy. The libraries were made with immunoSEQ v3. The assay was immunoSEQ multiplex PCR, and TCRdb's table has in-frame clones only and misses some. This table holds some 60,000 clones, approximately 69% found once. The V end lost 2 bases, the J end lost 3 bases, and 11 bases lay between the germline ends. The CDR3 has 14 residues. Germline V lookup: CDR1 GTSNPN, CDR2 SVGIG (reference sequence). The origin of this receptor is a person aged 25 to 79 with non-small cell lung cancer. Specimen: blood, collected at baseline. The V call is TRBV30, the J call TRBJ1-3; D is undetermined. CDR3 DNA: TGTGCCTGGAGTACAGAGCTACTTGGAAACACCATATATTTT. This sequence encodes CAWSTELLGNTIYF.